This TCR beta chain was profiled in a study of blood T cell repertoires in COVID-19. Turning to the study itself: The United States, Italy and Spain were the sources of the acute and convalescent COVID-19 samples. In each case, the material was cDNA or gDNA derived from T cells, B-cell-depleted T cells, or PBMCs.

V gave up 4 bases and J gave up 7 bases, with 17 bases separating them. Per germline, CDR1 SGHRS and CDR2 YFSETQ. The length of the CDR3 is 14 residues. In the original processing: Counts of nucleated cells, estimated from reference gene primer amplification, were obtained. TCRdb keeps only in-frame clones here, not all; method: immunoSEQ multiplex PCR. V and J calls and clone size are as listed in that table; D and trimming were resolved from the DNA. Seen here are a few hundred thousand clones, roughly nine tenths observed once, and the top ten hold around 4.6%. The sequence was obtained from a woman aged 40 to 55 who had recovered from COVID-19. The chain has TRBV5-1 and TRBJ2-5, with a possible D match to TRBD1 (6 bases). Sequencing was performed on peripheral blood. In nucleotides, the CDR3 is TGCGCCAGCAGCGCTTACAGGGCGAGGGGGACCCAGTACTTC. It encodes CASSAYRARGTQYF.